This TCR beta chain came from a study of blood T cell repertoires in COVID-19. This CDR3 comprises 14 residues. Germline V gives CDR1 MNHEY, CDR2 SVGAGI. V was pared by 6 bases and J by 2 bases, with 6 bases of the junction left unmatched. Categorization into cohorts depended on clinical history that participants reported. Original handling: It was from reference gene primer amplification that nucleated cell counts were estimated. TCRdb keeps only in-frame clones here, not all; method: immunoSEQ multiplex PCR. V, J and clone size reflect that table, while D and trimming were determined from the DNA. Here the sample spans approximately 350,000 clones, more than 85% being singletons. This clone was picked up a small number of times.

The sequencing sample was made of PBMCs or T cells enriched from blood (not recorded which). The chain employs TRBV6-5 and TRBJ2-7; 8 positions agree with TRBD2. This receptor was identified in a woman in her thirties who had recovered from COVID-19. CDR3 loop: CASRRDSGAYEQYF. In DNA form, the CDR3 reads TGTGCCAGCAGGCGAGATAGCGGGGCCTACGAGCAGTACTTC.